This TCR beta chain was obtained from a study of cytomegalovirus exposure and HLA in healthy donors. Concerning this clone: Its cognate antigen is unknown.

Primers for the PCR totalled 60 Vbeta and 13 Jbeta. Sequencing used immunoSEQ multiplex PCR; TCRdb keeps in-frame clones, though not all of them. The sample includes some 180,000 clones, around 78% of them seen just once. The study's findings and limits: Researchers catalogued 160 or so TCR beta chains as cytomegalovirus-associated. Presence/absence analyses took donor sequencing depth as roughly uniform.

V was cut by 7 bases and J by 4 bases, with 16 bases left in between. Germline values: CDR1 MNHNY, CDR2 SVGAGI (reference sequence). CDR3 length: 14 residues. V usage is TRBV6-6 and J usage is TRBJ1-1; D possibly corresponds to TRBD1 (6 bases). The receptor was derived from a man between 18 and 29 years old in good health and CMV-seronegative. Sequences were obtained from PBMCs. The CDR3 region is CASNRGQQGTEAFF. CDR3 sequence (DNA): TGTGCCAGCAATAGGGGCCAACAGGGCACTGAAGCTTTCTTT.